This T cell receptor (beta chain) appears in the sequencing data of a study of T cell repertoires in cytomegalovirus infection. Overall study: Public signatures in TCR beta pointed to CMV infection and matching HLA type.

This clonotype was counted many times. TCRdb used MiXCR to reprocess the reads, holding one entry per CDR3 protein. The sample carries around 450,000 distinct CDR3 sequences, roughly 30% recorded once. CDR1 and CDR2 from the germline V gene are SGHTA and FQGNSA. The V gene end was trimmed by 1 base and the J gene end by 8 bases; junction bases not matched to a gene: 7. The CDR3 loop spans 15 amino acids. Sequences were obtained from PBMCs. The receptor was isolated from a human donor in good health (CMV status not recorded). Some clones in this sample may be carry-over from other donors' samples. V is TRBV7-2 and J is TRBJ2-3, with TRBD2 identical over 9 bases. CDR3 nucleotide sequence: TGTGCCAGCAGCTTAGGTGGTAGCGGGGGACGTACGCAGTATTTT. Its protein is CASSLGGSGGRTQYF.